These 18 T cell receptor beta chains were sequenced from one sample in a study of blood T cells in healthy people across ages. Primers used in a second PCR of roughly 6 to 11 cycles were a sample-barcoded 5' primer and a J-beta primer mix. TCRdb re-called the 5' RACE reads through MiXCR, storing one row per CDR3 protein. The sample lists some 1.4 million distinct CDR3 sequences; roughly 40% were seen once. The sequenced material came from blood. These TCRs come from a young woman in good health.

This clonotype was seen more than once but under ten times. V usage is TRBV7-2 and J usage is TRBJ1-5; the D is unclear. The CDR3 has 15 amino acids. Germline loops: CDR1 SGHTA, CDR2 FQGNSA. Trimming took 4 bases from V and 2 from J, leaving 12 bases between them. CDR3 DNA: TGTGCCAGCAGCTACCTCGGGCTGGGCAATCAGCCCCAGCATTTT. This codes for CASSYLGLGNQPQHF. Full variable domain (outside the CDR3, taken from reference TRBV7-2 and TRBJ1-5): GAGVSQSPSNKVTEKGKDVELRCDPISGHTALYWYRQSLGQGLEFLIYFQGNSAPDKSGLPSDRFSAERTGGSVSTLTIQRTQQEDSAVYLCASSYLGLGNQPQHFGDGTRLSIL.

The rearrangement joins TRBV3-1 to TRBJ1-2; 7 nucleotides line up with TRBD1. The J segment lost 0 bases and the V segment lost 6 bases, leaving 7 bases of the junction unmatched. The CDR3 has 15 residues. Germline loops: CDR1 LGHDT, CDR2 YNNKEL (reference sequence). The CDR3 spells CASRLPGQTNYGYTF. Here the CDR3 DNA reads TGTGCCAGCAGGCTTCCGGGACAGACTAACTATGGCTACACCTTC.

The chain recombines TRBV7-9 with TRBJ1-2; possible D gene TRBD1, 5 bases. This CDR3 comprises 14 residues. V lost 4 bases and J lost 6, with 15 bases in between. Germline CDR1 is SEHNR and CDR2 is FQNEAQ (reference sequence). The CDR3 DNA is TGTGCCAGCAGCTATGGGCAGGACAAGGATGGCTACACCTTC. This encodes CASSYGQDKDGYTF.

A few counts support this clonotype. The V and J genes are TRBV20-1 and TRBJ2-5; 10 positions match TRBD2. The V gene end was trimmed by 3 bases and the J gene end by 6 bases; junction bases not matched to a gene: 10. Looked up from germline, CDR1 is DFQATT and CDR2 is SNEGSKA (reference sequence). The length of the CDR3 is 15 residues. For the CDR3, the DNA is TGCAGTGCTAGTGTCCTAGCGGGAGTTGGGAAGACCCAGTACTTC. Translation: CSASVLAGVGKTQYF.

A few counts support this clonotype. The gene calls are TRBV2 and TRBJ1-4; 8 bases are a match to TRBD1. The germline CDR1 and CDR2 sequences are SNHLY and FYNNEI. V dropped 7 bases and J dropped 7; count of bases not matched to a gene: 11. This CDR3 is built from 15 residues. The CDR3 reads CASTLGTGFSEKLFF. CDR3 bases: TGTGCCAGCACACTCGGGACAGGTTTTTCTGAAAAACTGTTTTTT.

The chain carries TRBV10-3 and TRBJ1-6; 7 bases map to TRBD1. This CDR3 spans 18 amino acids. Germline V gene data show CDR1 as ENHRY and CDR2 as SYGVKD. V lost 6 bases, J lost 8 bases, and 19 bases stayed unmatched. CDR3 region: CAISNRLRQGSVYSPLHF. CDR3 sequence (DNA): TGTGCCATCAGCAACCGCTTGAGACAGGGATCGGTGTATTCACCCCTCCACTTT.

The V call is TRBV20-1, the J call TRBJ2-5, with 12 bases matching TRBD2. Germline V gene sequence: CDR1 DFQATT, CDR2 SNEGSKA (reference sequence). The V segment lost 7 bases and the J segment 13 bases; nucleotides outside the gene matches: 13. The length of the CDR3 is 13 residues. CDR3 nucleotides: TGCAGTGTTGGACTAGCGGGAATCTGCGAGCGGTACTTC. Translating it yields CSVGLAGICERYF.

The genes are TRBV10-3 and TRBJ1-1; no clear D gene. Germline V gives CDR1 ENHRY, CDR2 SYGVKD. Trimming took 6 bases from V and 2 from J, leaving 22 bases between them. The CDR3 length is 17 residues. The CDR3 coding sequence is TGTGCCATCAGCGAGACGGCAGGCTCCTTGCCCAACACTGAAGCTTTCTTT. Translation gives CAISETAGSLPNTEAFF.

The V gene is TRBV9, the J gene TRBJ1-5; TRBD1 is a possible D gene (5 bases). Germline CDR1 SGDLS, CDR2 YYNGEE. V lost 4 bases, J lost 5 bases, and 22 bases lay in between. The CDR3 has 17 amino acids. This CDR3 reads CASSPGEEGNLHQPQHF. CDR3 in DNA: TGTGCCAGCAGCCCTGGAGAGGAGGGGAATCTCCATCAGCCCCAGCATTTT.

This chain joins TRBV27 and TRBJ2-2, with 13 bases lining up with TRBD2. The junction had 6 bases not matched to a gene; V was cut back by 3 bases and J by 5 bases. CDR3 length: 17 residues. Germline V gene sequence: CDR1 MNHEY, CDR2 SMNVEV (reference sequence). The CDR3: CASSFRTSGGKTGELFF. The DNA of the CDR3 is TGTGCCAGCAGTTTCCGGACTAGCGGGGGAAAGACCGGGGAGCTGTTTTTT.

CDR3 amino acids: CASNPTSGSYNEQYF. CDR3 coding DNA: TGTGCCAGCAATCCCACTAGCGGGAGCTACAATGAGCAGTACTTC. The chain has TRBV6-5 and TRBJ2-7, with 11 bases lining up with TRBD2. This CDR3 region has 15 residues. Looked up from germline, CDR1 is MNHEY and CDR2 is SVGAGI. The ends lost 7 bases at V and 7 bases at J; junction bases unmatched: 12.

This clonotype was seen more than once but under ten times. The chain couples TRBV20-1 to TRBJ2-1; D call uncertain. There are 12 residues in the CDR3. Germline CDR1 reads DFQATT; CDR2 reads SNEGSKA (reference sequence). Trimming shortened V by 5 bases and J by 5 bases, and 10 bases separated the two germline ends. The CDR3 loop reads CSASGLHNEQFF. The CDR3 DNA reads as TGCAGTGCTTCAGGCCTACACAATGAGCAGTTCTTC.

This clonotype was recorded only once. The J gene is TRBJ1-2, the V gene TRBV20-1, with 9 positions matching TRBD1. Germline CDR1 DFQATT, CDR2 SNEGSKA (reference sequence). The CDR3 length is 15 residues. V was pared by 4 bases and J by 8 bases, with 14 bases of the junction left unmatched. In nucleotides, the CDR3 is TGCAGTGCTAAACTAACCGGGACAGGGAATAGCGGCTACACCTTC. Translated, it gives CSAKLTGTGNSGYTF.

The chain joins TRBV6-1 to TRBJ2-2; 7 positions agree with TRBD1. The CDR3 is made up of 15 amino acids. The ends lost 6 bases at V and 4 bases at J; junction bases unmatched: 8. Germline V gene lookup returns CDR1 MNHNS and CDR2 SASEGT. DNA of the CDR3: TGTGCCAGCAGGACTGACAGGGTAGGCACCGGGGAGCTGTTTTTT. Translating it yields CASRTDRVGTGELFF.

The chain carries TRBV9 and TRBJ2-4, with D possibly TRBD2 on 5 matching bases. The J call is doubtful: the DNA matches TRBJ2-7 better. The length of the CDR3 is 15 residues. Germline V gene sequence: CDR1 SGDLS, CDR2 YYNGEE. The CDR3: CASSPFGDPEDEQYF. The DNA of the CDR3 is TGTGCCAGCAGCCCTTTCGGGGATCCCGAAGACGAGCAGTACTTC.

V usage is TRBV6-6 and J usage is TRBJ1-6; 9 nucleotides match TRBD1. The trim removed 6 bases at V and 9 bases at J, leaving 9 bases unmatched. Per germline, CDR1 MNHNY and CDR2 SVGAGI (reference sequence). The CDR3 sequence is 15 residues long. In DNA form, the CDR3 reads TGTGCCAGCAGATCCGCGGGACAGGGTTCTTCACCCCTCCACTTT. It codes for CASRSAGQGSSPLHF.

This clonotype was recorded a few times. The chain uses TRBV21-1 and TRBJ2-5; TRBD2 is the table's D call and was not checked against the DNA. TRBV21-1 is described as a pseudogene. The CDR3 sequence is 14 residues long. In DNA form, the CDR3 reads TGTGCCAGCAACGGGACTACCCCATCTCGGGAGCAGTACTTC. It yields the protein CASNGTTPSREQYF.

V gene TRBV5-6 combines with J gene TRBJ1-4, with 9 bases fitting TRBD1. Germline V CDR1 and CDR2: SGHDT, YYEEEE. The J segment lost 0 bases and the V segment lost 0 bases, leaving 6 bases of the junction unmatched. The CDR3 runs 18 residues. The CDR3 DNA reads as TGTGCCAGCAGCTTGGCAGGACAGGGGTATGCAACTAATGAAAAACTGTTTTTT. It encodes CASSLAGQGYATNEKLFF.